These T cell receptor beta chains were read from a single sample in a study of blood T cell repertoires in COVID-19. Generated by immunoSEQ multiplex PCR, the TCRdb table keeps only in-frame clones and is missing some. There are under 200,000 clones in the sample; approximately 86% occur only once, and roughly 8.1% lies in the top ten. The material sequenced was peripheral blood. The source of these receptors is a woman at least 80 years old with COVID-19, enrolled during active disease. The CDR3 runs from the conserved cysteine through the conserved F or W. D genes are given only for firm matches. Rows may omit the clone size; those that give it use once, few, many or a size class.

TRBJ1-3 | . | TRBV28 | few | CASSINSGNTIYF | TGTGCCAGCAGTATTAACTCTGGAAACACCATATATTTT
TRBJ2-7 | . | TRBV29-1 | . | CSVEDGGEQYF | TGCAGCGTTGAAGATGGCGGAGAGCAGTACTTC
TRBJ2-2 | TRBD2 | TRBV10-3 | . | CAISEVAGGWTGELFF | TGTGCCATCAGTGAGGTGGCGGGAGGATGGACCGGGGAGCTGTTTTTT
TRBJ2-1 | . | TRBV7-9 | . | CASSWGDEQFF | TGTGCCAGCAGCTGGGGGGATGAGCAGTTCTTC
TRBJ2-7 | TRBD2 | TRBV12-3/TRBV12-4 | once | CASCGSGTYEQYF | TGTGCCAGCTGCGGGAGCGGAACCTACGAGCAGTACTTC
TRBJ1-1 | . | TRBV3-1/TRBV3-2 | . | CASSPGITEAFF | TGTGCCAGCAGCCCAGGGATTACTGAAGCTTTCTTT
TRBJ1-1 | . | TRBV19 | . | CASTRWEATEAFF | TGTGCCAGTACCCGTTGGGAGGCCACTGAAGCTTTCTTT
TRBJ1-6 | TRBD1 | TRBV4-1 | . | CASSQTGGWSPLHF | TGCGCCAGCAGCCAGACAGGGGGCTGGTCACCCCTCCACTTT
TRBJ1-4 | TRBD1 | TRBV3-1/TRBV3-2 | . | CASSTRTGYNEKLFF | TGTGCCAGCAGCACCCGGACAGGGTATAATGAAAAACTGTTTTTT
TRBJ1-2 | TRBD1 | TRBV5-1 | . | CASSGIAGQGTGENFNYGYTF | TGCGCCAGCAGCGGAATTGCCGGGCAGGGGACAGGGGAAAATTTCAACTATGGCTACACCTTC
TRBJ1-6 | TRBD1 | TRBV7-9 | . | CASSQTGDSPLHF | TGTGCCAGCAGCCAGACAGGGGATTCACCCCTCCACTTT
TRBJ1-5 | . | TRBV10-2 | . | CASTEGGGNQPQHF | TGCGCCAGCACCGAGGGAGGCGGCAATCAGCCCCAGCATTTT
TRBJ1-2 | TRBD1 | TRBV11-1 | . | CASSVRTGGDYGYTF | TGTGCCAGCAGCGTACGGACAGGGGGGGACTATGGCTACACCTTC
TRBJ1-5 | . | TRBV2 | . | CASRYRGDQPQHF | TGTGCCAGCAGATATCGGGGGGATCAGCCCCAGCATTTT
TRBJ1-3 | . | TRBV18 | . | CASSPPSGGNTIYF | TGTGCCAGCTCACCCCCATCGGGAGGAAACACCATATATTTT
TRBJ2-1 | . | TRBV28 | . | CASSPEPLYNEQFF | TGTGCCAGCAGTCCTGAGCCCCTATACAATGAGCAGTTCTTC
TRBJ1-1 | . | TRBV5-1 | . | CASSLGSGFRTEAFF | TGCGCCAGCAGCCTGGGGTCGGGGTTCAGAACTGAAGCTTTCTTT
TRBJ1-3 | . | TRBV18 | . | CASSTVDSPISGNTIYF | TGTGCCAGCTCAACGGTAGACAGTCCGATCTCTGGAAACACCATATATTTT
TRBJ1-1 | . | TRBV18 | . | CAGGTGGGTEAFF | TGTGCCGGAGGCACAGGCGGGGGTACTGAAGCTTTCTTT
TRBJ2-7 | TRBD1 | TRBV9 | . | CASSVAPGQGAYEQYF | TGTGCCAGCAGCGTAGCCCCGGGACAGGGGGCCTACGAGCAGTACTTC
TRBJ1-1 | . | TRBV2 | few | CASSEAERALGEAFF | TGTGCCAGCAGTGAGGCTGAGAGGGCCCTGGGGGAAGCTTTCTTT
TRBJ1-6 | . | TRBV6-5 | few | CAIKGGNSPLHF | TGTGCCATAAAGGGGGGGAATTCACCCCTCCACTTT
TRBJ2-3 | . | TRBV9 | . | CASSVSGGDTQYF | TGTGCCAGCAGCGTCTCAGGAGGGGATACGCAGTATTTT
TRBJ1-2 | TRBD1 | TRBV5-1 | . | CASSYTGDRTNYGYTF | TGCGCCAGCAGCTACACAGGGGACAGGACTAACTATGGCTACACCTTC
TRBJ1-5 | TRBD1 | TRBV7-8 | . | CASSPNPGGTNQPQHF | TGTGCCAGCAGCCCAAACCCAGGGGGAACCAATCAGCCCCAGCATTTT
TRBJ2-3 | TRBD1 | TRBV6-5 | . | CASRQQGATDTQYF | TGTGCCAGCAGACAACAGGGGGCCACAGATACGCAGTATTTT
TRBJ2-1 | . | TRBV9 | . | CASSVAGLRSHEQFF | TGTGCCAGCAGCGTAGCTGGCCTTCGTTCTCATGAGCAGTTCTTC
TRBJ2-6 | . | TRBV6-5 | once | CASKSWAPGANVLTF | TGTGCCAGCAAGTCTTGGGCTCCTGGGGCCAACGTCCTGACTTTC
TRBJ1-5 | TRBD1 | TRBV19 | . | CATWDRDQPQHF | TGTGCCACCTGGGACAGGGATCAGCCCCAGCATTTT
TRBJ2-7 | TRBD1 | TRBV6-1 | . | CASSEALGTEFYEQYF | TGTGCCAGCAGTGAAGCGCTCGGGACAGAATTCTACGAGCAGTACTTC
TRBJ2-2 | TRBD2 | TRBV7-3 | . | CASSLSSGGYSGELFF | TGTGCCAGCAGCTTAAGTAGCGGGGGTTACTCCGGGGAGCTGTTTTTT
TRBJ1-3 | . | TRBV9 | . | CASSVAGISGNTIYF | TGTGCCAGCAGCGTAGCAGGGATCTCTGGAAACACCATATATTTT
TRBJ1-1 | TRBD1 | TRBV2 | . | CATTTTGQSTEAFF | TGTGCCACCACTACCACGGGACAGAGCACTGAAGCTTTCTTT
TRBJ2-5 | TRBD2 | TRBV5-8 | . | CASSWRGGEAQYF | TGTGCCAGCAGCTGGCGCGGGGGGGAGGCCCAGTACTTC
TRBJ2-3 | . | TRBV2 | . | CASSEGTSTDTQYF | TGTGCCAGCAGTGAAGGGACTAGCACAGATACGCAGTATTTT
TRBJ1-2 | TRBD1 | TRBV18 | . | CASSPSPGQSDGYTF | TGTGCCAGCTCACCATCGCCGGGACAGAGTGATGGCTACACCTTC
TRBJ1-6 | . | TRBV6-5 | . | CASRAQTSNSPLHF | TGTGCCAGCAGGGCCCAGACAAGCAATTCACCCCTCCACTTT
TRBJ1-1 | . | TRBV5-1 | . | CASSLAEVNTEAFF | TGCGCCAGCAGCTTGGCAGAAGTAAACACTGAAGCTTTCTTT
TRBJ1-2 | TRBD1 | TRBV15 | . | CATSREPDRAESTF | TGTGCCACCAGCAGAGAGCCGGACAGGGCTGAAAGCACCTTC
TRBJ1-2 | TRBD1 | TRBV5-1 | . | CASSSDQGDNGYTF | TGCGCCAGCAGCTCGGATCAGGGGGATAATGGCTACACCTTC
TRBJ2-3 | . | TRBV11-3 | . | CASSSTGSDTQYF | TGTGCCAGCAGCTCCACAGGGTCAGATACGCAGTATTTT
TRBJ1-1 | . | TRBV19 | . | CASSGGSLTEAFF | TGTGCCAGTAGTGGGGGGAGTCTGACCGAAGCTTTCTTT
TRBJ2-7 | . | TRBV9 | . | CASSVGPGVAYEQYF | TGTGCCAGCAGCGTAGGTCCCGGAGTAGCCTACGAGCAGTACTTC
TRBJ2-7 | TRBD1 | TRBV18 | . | CASSPGQGVYEQYF | TGTGCCAGCTCCCCCGGACAGGGTGTCTACGAGCAGTACTTC
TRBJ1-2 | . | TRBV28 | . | CASSYPAGAGSYGYTF | TGTGCCAGCAGTTACCCGGCGGGGGCAGGGAGCTATGGCTACACCTTC
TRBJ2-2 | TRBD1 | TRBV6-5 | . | CASRGQGTGELFF | TGTGCCAGCAGGGGACAGGGCACCGGGGAGCTGTTTTTT
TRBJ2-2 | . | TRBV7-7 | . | CASSPGVYTGELFF | TGTGCTAGCAGCCCAGGGGTCTACACCGGGGAGCTGTTTTTT
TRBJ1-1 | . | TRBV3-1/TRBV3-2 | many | CASSRGLQNTEAFF | TGTGCCAGCAGCCGGGGACTCCAGAACACTGAAGCTTTCTTT
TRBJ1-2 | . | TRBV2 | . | CASRATGMGNGYTF | TGTGCCAGCAGGGCCACGGGGATGGGTAACGGCTACACCTTC
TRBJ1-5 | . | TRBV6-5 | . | CASSPAGLNQPQHF | TGTGCCAGCAGCCCCGCGGGGCTCAATCAGCCCCAGCATTTT